This T cell receptor beta chain originates from a study of CD8+CD57+ T cells in acquired aplastic anemia. Study-wide findings and caveats: There were roughly 30 CD8+ CDR3 sequences that occurred in both patients and controls.

Germline V gene data show CDR1 as LNHDA and CDR2 as SQIVND (reference sequence). This CDR3 has 16 residues. The ends lost 5 bases at V and 2 bases at J; junction bases unmatched: 9. With regard to this clonotype: The antigen is unknown.

CDR3 and TCR beta VDJ profiling relied on genomic DNA as the template. TCRdb re-called the reads with MiXCR, one entry per CDR3 protein. The sample consists of 150,000 to 200,000 distinct CDR3 sequences, around half of them appearing once. Sequencing input: sorted CD4+, CD8+, or CD8+CD57+ T cells (not recorded which) from PBMCs. The chain uses TRBV19 and TRBJ2-3; 8 bases line up with TRBD1. This clonotype originated in a human donor in good health. CDR3 DNA sequence: TGTGCCAGTAGTGCGTCCAGGGGGCTCCACACAGATACGCAGTATTTT. It codes for CASSASRGLHTDTQYF.